Below, 10 T cell receptor beta chains from the same sample are listed, as sequenced in a study of blood T cell repertoires in COVID-19. TCRdb keeps only in-frame clones here, not all; method: immunoSEQ multiplex PCR. Seen here are some 190,000 clones, about 84% observed once, and the top ten hold roughly 7.6%. Sequencing used peripheral blood. These receptor sequences come from an elderly woman with COVID-19, enrolled during active disease.

This clone came up once. The CDR3 region has the DNA TGTGCCAGCAGTCGGTGGGGGGGGACAGGGCCGCAAGAGACCCAGTACTTC. It translates to CASSRWGGTGPQETQYF. J is TRBJ2-5 and V is TRBV27, with 9 bases that match TRBD1. Looked up from germline, CDR1 is MNHEY and CDR2 is SMNVEV (reference sequence). This CDR3 has 17 amino acids. With V trimmed by 5 bases and J by 2 bases, 12 bases remained unmatched.

This chain joins TRBV19 and TRBJ2-3; 8 nucleotides agree with TRBD2. Trimming took 9 bases from V and 4 from J; bases not matched to a gene: 9. From germline, CDR1 is LNHDA and CDR2 SQIVND (reference sequence). This CDR3 has 14 residues. The CDR3 nucleotides are TGTGCCAGCCGAATCGGACTAGCCTCAGATACGCAGTATTTT. Translated, it gives CASRIGLASDTQYF.

The V gene is TRBV19, the J gene TRBJ2-7; 8 bases fit TRBD1. The CDR3 sequence is 12 residues long. V lost 7 bases, J lost 3 bases, and 2 bases stayed unmatched. CDR1 LNHDA and CDR2 SQIVND come from the germline V gene (reference sequence). Here the CDR3 DNA reads TGTGCCAGTATGACAGGGGACTACGAGCAGTACTTC. Translating it yields CASMTGDYEQYF.

The rearrangement links TRBV2 to TRBJ2-7; TRBD1 might be the D (6 bases). The CDR3 contains 14 residues. V was trimmed by 5 bases and J by 0 bases, leaving 11 bases between them. Germline lookup yields CDR1 SNHLY and CDR2 FYNNEI. The CDR3 here is CASSLRDISYEQYF. CDR3 bases: TGTGCCAGCAGTCTCCGGGACATCTCCTACGAGCAGTACTTC.

This clone was seen once. The rearrangement uses TRBV3-1 (or the pseudogene TRBV3-2) and TRBJ1-3; D is perhaps TRBD1 (5 bases). Germline CDR1 reads LGHDT; CDR2 reads YNNKEL (reference sequence). CDR3 length equals 14 residues. Trimming removed 5 bases at V and 0 bases at J, with 8 bases between. The CDR3 spells CASSETDSGNTIYF. Here the CDR3 DNA reads TGTGCCAGCAGCGAGACAGACTCTGGAAACACCATATATTTT.

The chain links TRBV19 to TRBJ2-1; the match to TRBD1 covers 10 bases. The CDR3 covers 14 residues. The V segment lost 6 bases and the J segment 5 bases; nucleotides outside the gene matches: 4. Germline assignment: CDR1 LNHDA and CDR2 SQIVND (reference sequence). The CDR3 DNA reads TGTGCCAGTAGGAGACAGGGGGCCGACAATGAGCAGTTCTTC. It codes for CASRRQGADNEQFF.

V is TRBV5-4 and J is TRBJ1-2; 8 bases map to TRBD1. After removal of 3 bases from V and 8 bases from J, the junction contained 6 bases not matched to a gene. Germline loops: CDR1 SGHNT, CDR2 YYREEE (reference sequence). The CDR3 runs 13 residues. In DNA form, the CDR3 reads TGTGCCAGCAGCTCCGGACAGGGTCGAGGCTACACCTTC. Encoded protein: CASSSGQGRGYTF.

This chain uses TRBV3-1 (or the pseudogene TRBV3-2) with TRBJ1-5; the match to TRBD1 covers 7 bases. This CDR3 spans 14 amino acids. With V trimmed by 6 bases and J by 1 base, 3 bases remained unmatched. Germline V gene sequence: CDR1 LGHDT, CDR2 YNNKEL (reference sequence). CDR3 sequence (DNA): TGTGCCAGCAGAGAGACAGGGAGCAATCAGCCCCAGCATTTT. Translated, it gives CASRETGSNQPQHF.

The rearrangement links TRBV29-1 to TRBJ2-1; TRBD1 might be the D (6 bases). V lost 6 bases and J 2 bases, leaving 11 bases between the germline ends. This CDR3 contains 13 residues. CDR1 and CDR2 from the germline V gene are SQVTM and ANQGSEA. The CDR3 spells CSVQGNPYNEQFF. The CDR3 region has the DNA TGCAGCGTACAGGGAAACCCCTACAATGAGCAGTTCTTC.

V is TRBV6-6 and J is TRBJ2-7, with 8 bases fitting TRBD2. V shed 8 bases and J 4 bases; nucleotides not matched to a gene: 13. CDR3 size: 15 residues. Germline assignment: CDR1 MNHNY and CDR2 SVGAGI (reference sequence). The DNA for the CDR3 is TGTGCCAGCTCATCAGCCGGGACTAGGACTTACGAGCAGTACTTC. Amino acids: CASSSAGTRTYEQYF.